The present entry profiles one TCR beta chain with its context. The data were obtained in a study of OX40 agonist ivuxolimab in advanced cancers. The assay was immunoSEQ multiplex PCR, and TCRdb's table has in-frame clones only and misses some. The sample consists of 35,000 to 40,000 clones, over 65% of them appearing once. The CDR3 consists of 13 residues. CDR1 and CDR2 (germline): MNHEY, SMNVEV (reference sequence). This clonotype originated in an adult with an advanced solid tumor such as melanoma, head and neck, liver or kidney cancer. Sample: CD4+ or CD8+ T cells sorted from blood, taken in a trial of the OX40 agonist ivuxolimab. The V gene is TRBV27, the J gene TRBJ2-5; TRBD2 agrees at 10 bases. The J call may be in error: the DNA end matches TRBJ2-7 better. CDR3 sequence: CASRAGGPYEQYF. The DNA of the CDR3 is TGTGCCAGTAGAGCGGGAGGGCCCTACGAGCAGTACTTC.